The next 3 T cell receptor beta chains were all read from a single sample in a study of technical replicates of blood from a handful of donors. Clones were sequenced by immunoSEQ multiplex PCR, and TCRdb holds only the in-frame ones, with some missing. The table shows roughly 80,000 clones, with about nine tenths occurring only once. Sample: T cells isolated from PBMCs. The receptor source for this set is a human donor in good health.

CDR3 coding DNA: TGCGCCAGCAGAAATATAGCGGGAGGTACGCAGTATTTT. The encoded protein is CASRNIAGGTQYF. V is TRBV5-1 and J is TRBJ2-3; TRBD2 matches 10 bases. There are 13 residues in the CDR3. V lost 5 bases and J lost 8; bases outside the gene matches: 5. Germline CDR1 SGHRS, CDR2 YFSETQ.

The V call is TRBV28, the J call TRBJ1-1; TRBD1 matches at 7 bases. The CDR3 spans 14 residues. With V trimmed by 6 bases and J by 2 bases, 6 bases remained unmatched. Germline V gene data show CDR1 as MDHEN and CDR2 as SYDVKM. CDR3 sequence reads: CASRRDRENTEAFF. For the CDR3, the DNA is TGTGCCAGCAGACGAGACAGGGAAAACACTGAAGCTTTCTTT. Full variable domain (rest looked up from reference TRBV28 and TRBJ1-1): DVKVTQSSRYLVKRTGEKVFLECVQDMDHENMFWYRQDPGLGLRLIYFSYDVKMKEKGDIPEGYSVSREKKERFSLILESASTNQTSMYLCASRRDRENTEAFFGQGTRLTVV.

This clone was counted a few times. The chain recombines TRBV7-9 with TRBJ1-2; 7 nucleotides match TRBD1. The germline V gene has CDR1 SEHNR and CDR2 FQNEAQ (reference sequence). The CDR3 spans 9 residues. In nucleotides, the CDR3 is TGTGCGGGGACAGATGGCTACACCTTC. This gives the protein CAGTDGYTF.